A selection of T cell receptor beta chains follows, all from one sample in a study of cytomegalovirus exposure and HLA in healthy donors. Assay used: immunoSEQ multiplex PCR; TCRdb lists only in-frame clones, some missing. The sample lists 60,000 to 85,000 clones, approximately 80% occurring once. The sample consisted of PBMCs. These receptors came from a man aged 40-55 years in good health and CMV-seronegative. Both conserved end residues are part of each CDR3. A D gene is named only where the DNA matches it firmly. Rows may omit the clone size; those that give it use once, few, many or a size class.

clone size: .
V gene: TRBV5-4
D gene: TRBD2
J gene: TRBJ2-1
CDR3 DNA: TGTGCCAGCAGGTTAAGCGGGAGGGGGGCCTCCTACAATGAGCAGTTCTTC
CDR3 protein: CASRLSGRGASYNEQFF

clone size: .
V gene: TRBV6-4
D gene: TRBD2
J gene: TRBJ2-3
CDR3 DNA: TGTGCCAGCAAGACTAGCAGGGGCACAGATACGCAGTATTTT
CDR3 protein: CASKTSRGTDTQYF

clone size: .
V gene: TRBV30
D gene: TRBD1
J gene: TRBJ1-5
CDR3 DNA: TGTGCCTGTAGTTCTCAGGGGGTCCAGCCCCAGCATTTT
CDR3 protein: CACSSQGVQPQHF

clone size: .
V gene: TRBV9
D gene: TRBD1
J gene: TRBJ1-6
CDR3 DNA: TGTGCCAGCAGCGTAGAGGGACAGGGTAATTCACCCCTCCACTTT
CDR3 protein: CASSVEGQGNSPLHF

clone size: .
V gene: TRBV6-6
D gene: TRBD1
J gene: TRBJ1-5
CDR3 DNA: TGTGCCAGCCTGGACAGGGGGAATCAGCCCCAGCATTTT
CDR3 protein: CASLDRGNQPQHF

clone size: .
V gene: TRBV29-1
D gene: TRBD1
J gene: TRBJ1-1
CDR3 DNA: TGCAGCGTTGAAGGAAACAGGGGGCGAAATACTGAAGCTTTCTTT
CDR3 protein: CSVEGNRGRNTEAFF

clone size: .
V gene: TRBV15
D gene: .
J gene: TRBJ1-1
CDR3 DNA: TGTGCCACCAGCTCCCGAGCGCAGACGCGCATGAACACTGAAGCTTTCTTT
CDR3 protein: CATSSRAQTRMNTEAFF

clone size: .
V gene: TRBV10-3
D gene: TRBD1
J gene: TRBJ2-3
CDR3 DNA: TGTGCCATCAGTGTTTCCGGGACAGAAACAGATACGCAGTATTTT
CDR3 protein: CAISVSGTETDTQYF

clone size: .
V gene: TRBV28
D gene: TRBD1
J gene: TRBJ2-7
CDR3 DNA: TGTGCCAGCTGGGACAGGGTCTACGAGCAGTACTTC
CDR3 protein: CASWDRVYEQYF

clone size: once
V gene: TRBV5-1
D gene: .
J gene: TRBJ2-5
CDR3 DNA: TGCGCCAGCAGCCTCCAAGAGACCCAGTACTTC
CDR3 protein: CASSLQETQYF

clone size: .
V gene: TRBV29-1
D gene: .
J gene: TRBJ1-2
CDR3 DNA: TGCAGCGTCCCTGGGAGGGACTATGGCTACACCTTC
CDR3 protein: CSVPGRDYGYTF

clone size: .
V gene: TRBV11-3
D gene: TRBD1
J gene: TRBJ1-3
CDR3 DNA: TGTGCCAGCAGCTTAGATCAAGGGGGCTTCTCTGGAAACACCATATATTTT
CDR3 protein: CASSLDQGGFSGNTIYF

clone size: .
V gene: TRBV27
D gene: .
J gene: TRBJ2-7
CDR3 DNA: TGTGCCAGCAGTTCCGGGGTGATCTTCTACGAGCAGTACTTC
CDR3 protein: CASSSGVIFYEQYF

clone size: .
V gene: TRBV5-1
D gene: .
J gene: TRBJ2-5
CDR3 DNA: TGCGCCAGCAGCTTGGAGGGGTTCTTGGGTCAAGAGACCCAGTACTTC
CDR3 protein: CASSLEGFLGQETQYF

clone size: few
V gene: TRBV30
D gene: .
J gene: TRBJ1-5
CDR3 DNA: TGTGCCTGGAGTGTACGGGGCAATCAGCCCCAGCATTTT
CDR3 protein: CAWSVRGNQPQHF

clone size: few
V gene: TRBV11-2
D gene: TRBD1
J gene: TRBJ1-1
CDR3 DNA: TGTGCCAGCAGCTTAGGGAACAGGGGCACTGAAGCTTTCTTT
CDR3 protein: CASSLGNRGTEAFF

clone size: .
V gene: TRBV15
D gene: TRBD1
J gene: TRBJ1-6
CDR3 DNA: TGTGCCACCAGCAGCGCAGGGGGATTTAATTCACCCCTCCACTTT
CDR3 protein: CATSSAGGFNSPLHF

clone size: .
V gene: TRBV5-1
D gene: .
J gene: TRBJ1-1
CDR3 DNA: TGCGCCAGCAGTAACAGAATGAACACTGAAGCTTTCTTT
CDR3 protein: CASSNRMNTEAFF

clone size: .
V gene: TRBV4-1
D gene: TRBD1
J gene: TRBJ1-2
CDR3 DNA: TGCGCCAGCAGCCAAAAAAATCCGGGACAGGGGGCTGGCTACACCTTC
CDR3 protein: CASSQKNPGQGAGYTF

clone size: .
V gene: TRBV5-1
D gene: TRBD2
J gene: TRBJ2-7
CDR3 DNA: TGCGCCAGCAGCTTGGGACTAGCGGGGGGGTCCTACGAGCAGTACTTC
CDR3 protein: CASSLGLAGGSYEQYF

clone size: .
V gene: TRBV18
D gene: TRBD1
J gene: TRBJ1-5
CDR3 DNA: TGTGCCAGCTCACTGACCGGGACAGGGATTAGCAATCAGCCCCAGCATTTT
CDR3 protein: CASSLTGTGISNQPQHF

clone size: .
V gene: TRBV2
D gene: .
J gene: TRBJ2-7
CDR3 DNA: TGTGCCACGGGATTCGCCTACGAGCAGTACTTC
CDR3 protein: CATGFAYEQYF

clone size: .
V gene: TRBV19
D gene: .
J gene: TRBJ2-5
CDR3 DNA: TGTGCCAGTAGACAGCCCGGAGAGACCCAGTACTTC
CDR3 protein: CASRQPGETQYF

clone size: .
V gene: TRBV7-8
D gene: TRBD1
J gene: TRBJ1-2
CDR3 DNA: TGTGCCAGCAGGCCCGCCCCGGGACAGCTCCATAATGGCACCTTC
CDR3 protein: CASRPAPGQLHNGTF

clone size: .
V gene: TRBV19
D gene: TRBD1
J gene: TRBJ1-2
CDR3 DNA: TGTGCCAGTAGTTCGACAGGGGGCGACTATGGCTACACCTTC
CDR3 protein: CASSSTGGDYGYTF

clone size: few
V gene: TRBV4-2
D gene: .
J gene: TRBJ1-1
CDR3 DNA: TGTGCCAGCAGCCAAGAAGACAGCCGGAACACTGAAGCTTTCTTT
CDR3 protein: CASSQEDSRNTEAFF

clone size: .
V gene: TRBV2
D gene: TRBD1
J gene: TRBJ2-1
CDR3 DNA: TGTGCCAGCAGAAACAGGGGGTTCAACAATGAGCAGTTCTTC
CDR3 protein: CASRNRGFNNEQFF

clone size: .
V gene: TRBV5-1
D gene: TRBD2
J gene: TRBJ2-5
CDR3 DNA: TGCGCCAGCAGCTTTGGGACTAGCGGGGGCCAAGAGACCCAGTACTTC
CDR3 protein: CASSFGTSGGQETQYF

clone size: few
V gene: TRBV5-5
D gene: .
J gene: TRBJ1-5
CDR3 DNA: TGTGCCAGCAGCTTGGATCCGGGACAGCCCCAGCATTTT
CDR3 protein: CASSLDPGQPQHF

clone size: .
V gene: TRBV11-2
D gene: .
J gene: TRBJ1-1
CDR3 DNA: TGTGCCAGCAGCTTAGGACAGATCACTGAAGCTTTCTTT
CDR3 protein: CASSLGQITEAFF

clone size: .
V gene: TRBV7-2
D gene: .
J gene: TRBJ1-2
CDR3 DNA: TGTGCCAGCAGCACATACAGGGTTCCCAGCTATGGCTACACCTTC
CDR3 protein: CASSTYRVPSYGYTF

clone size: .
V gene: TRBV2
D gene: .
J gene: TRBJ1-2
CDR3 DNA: TGTGCCAGCAAAGGACAGACCGGATATGGCTACACCTTC
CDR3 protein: CASKGQTGYGYTF

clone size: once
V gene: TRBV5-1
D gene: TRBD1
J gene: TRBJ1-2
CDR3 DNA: TGCGCCAGCAGCGATCAGGGGGCCTATGGCTACACCTTC
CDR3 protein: CASSDQGAYGYTF

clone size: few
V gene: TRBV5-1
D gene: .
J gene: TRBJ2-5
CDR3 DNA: TGCGCCAGCAGCTTTGAGGGGGGGCCGGCAGAGACCCAGTACTTC
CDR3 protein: CASSFEGGPAETQYF

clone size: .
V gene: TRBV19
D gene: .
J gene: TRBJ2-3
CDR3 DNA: TGTGCCAGTAGTGACCGAGGTCTTACTAGCACAGATACGCAGTATTTT
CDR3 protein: CASSDRGLTSTDTQYF

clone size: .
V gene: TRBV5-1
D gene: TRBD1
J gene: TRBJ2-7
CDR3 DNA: TGCGCCAGCAGCTTGGCTGGGACAGGGGGCAACTCCTACGAGCAGTACTTC
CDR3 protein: CASSLAGTGGNSYEQYF